This TCR beta chain was obtained from a study of T cells in Graves' hyperthyroidism and ophthalmopathy. Calling Graves' hyperthyroidism stable meant ophthalmopathy did not progress within 18 months. The CDR3 spans 15 residues. From germline, CDR1 is LNHDA and CDR2 SQIVND (reference sequence). V was pared by 7 bases and J by 3 bases, with 16 bases between. Broader study findings: Median prediction lead before ophthalmopathy onset was about 6.7 months with the model.

Note on this clonotype: Its antigen is as yet unknown.

RNA transcripts provided the source from which TCR beta CDR3 regions were amplified. First-round RT-PCR of the TCR CDR3 relied on the HTBI primer set. TCRdb processed the multiplex PCR reads anew with MiXCR; each CDR3 protein has one entry. This table has approximately 220,000 distinct CDR3 sequences, around 19% appearing once. This clonotype was obtained from a man in his forties with Graves' hyperthyroidism. Sequencing input: blood. This chain links TRBV19 with TRBJ1-5, with a possible D match to TRBD1 (5 bases). For the CDR3, the DNA is TGTGCCAGTACTTATGACAGCGCTACCAATCAGCCCCAGCATTTT. As protein: CASTYDSATNQPQHF.